The clone carrying this T cell receptor (beta chain) was seen a single time. Its antigen is unknown. This CDR3 is built from 15 residues. Germline-derived CDR1 and CDR2 are MNHNY and SVGAGI (reference sequence). Trimming cost V 2 bases and J 3 bases; bases outside gene matches: 2. Only in-frame clones appear in the TCRdb table, and some are missing; sequencing was by immunoSEQ multiplex PCR. The sample gives about 19,000 clones, 65% to 85% of which show up once; roughly 22% is in the top ten. The source of the sample is a study of PD-1 blockade in classical Hodgkin lymphoma. Study findings and constraints: TCR diversity rose significantly by C4D1 in CD4+ but not CD8+ cells. Among the patients, those starting nivolumab under 1 year after ASCT were excluded. Baseline diversity resembling that of newly diagnosed patients was seen in complete responders.

Sample time point: cycle 4 day 1 (C4D1), after more than 5 weeks of nivolumab. Every one of the patients relapsed after autologous stem cell transplantation (brentuximab vedotin exposure was variable). The sequencing used peripheral blood mononuclear cells (PBMCs), collected before the fourth cycle of nivolumab. This chain connects TRBV6-6 to TRBJ2-5; 11 bases match TRBD2. This clonotype was obtained from a human donor with classical Hodgkin lymphoma. The CDR3 DNA reads as TGTGCCAGCAGTTACCCGACTAGCGGGAAAGAGACCCAGTACTTC. Translating gives CASSYPTSGKETQYF.